This T cell receptor beta chain was obtained from a study of blood T cell repertoires in COVID-19 (dated by TCRdb to the early 2020s). For the wider study: Samples covering the acute and convalescent phases of COVID-19 were provided by collaborators in the United States, Italy and Spain. Subjects who had been exposed to COVID-19, were actively infected with it, or had recovered from it provided the deeply sampled blood TCRbeta repertoires that made up the dataset. The sample metadata nearly always contained a de-identified subject ID, COVID-19 status, age in years and sex. The material from the prospective study consisted of cDNA or gDNA derived from T cells, B-cell-depleted T cells, or PBMCs. Samples came from the ongoing ImmuneRACE study (first 160 participants) plus 1,254 subjects from 6 global collaborators. A freely available public database, intended as a resource for researchers studying the immune response to SARS-CoV-2, is where the repertoires were released. Where available, HLA class I and class II types were obtained from metadata supplied by the sample provider rather than from assay-based typing.

General findings and caveats noted by the study authors: The quantity of clinical and demographic metadata differed by source and by participant and was supplied without curation.

V was cut back by 5 bases and J by 3 bases, leaving a gap of 12 bases between them. There are 14 amino acids in the CDR3, from cysteine to phenylalanine inclusive. Just CDR3 DNA is preserved here, 42 bases in frame from base 1. Taken from the germline V gene (reference sequence), the CDR1 and CDR2 loops are SGHNT and YYREEE. The immunoSEQ Assay, a bias-controlled multiplex PCR, was used to amplify TCRbeta CDR3 regions from genomic DNA. The original pipeline was this. Nucleated cell counts per sample were estimated from amplification of reference gene primers within the assay. Sequence reads were collapsed and filtered to measure the absolute abundance of every unique TCRbeta CDR3 rearrangement. Productive Simpson clonality was computed per sample as the square root of Simpson's diversity index over productive rearrangements. TCRdb re-hosts the immuneACCESS table, in-frame sequences only. Its copies lack some clones; in the studies checked, an unresolved V gene accounts for under half of them, and the cause for the rest is not known. V, J and clone size derive from that table, while D and trimming were established from the DNA sequence. Recorded for this sample are 290,000 or so clones; 90% of them occurred a single time. Around 1.1% of the sample lies in the top ten.

Concerning this clone: This receptor's antigen is unknown. Base qualities are not at hand, and no much larger clone is one base apart.

In the prospective study, participants were about 18 to 100 years old, resided in about two dozen geographic areas of the United States, and were enrolled through a virtual design. In the prospective study, participants were assigned to cohorts based on the clinical history participants reported in a screening survey and a study questionnaire. ImmuneRACE Cohort 3 recovered participants were defined by two consecutive negative NP/OP PCR tests, healthcare professional clearance, or symptom resolution. Each participant in the prospective study had whole blood, serum and a nasopharyngeal or oropharyngeal swab collected by mobile phlebotomists. Participants in the prospective study had the option to provide additional blood draws and questionnaires over a 2-month period. Before DNA extraction, prospective study blood samples were shipped either frozen or at room temperature.

The V gene is TRBV5-4 and the J gene is TRBJ2-4; too little of a D gene remains to name it. Specimen: PBMCs or T cells enriched from blood (not recorded which). This clonotype was obtained from a woman in her 30s who had recovered from COVID-19. CDR3 sequence: CASRLYGGKNIQYF. At the DNA level, the sequence is TGTGCCAGCAGGCTATATGGTGGCAAAAACATTCAGTACTTC.